Following are 9 T cell receptor beta chains from one sample sequenced in a study of neurological immune-mediated disorders. TCRdb called the 5' RACE reads again in MiXCR, with one record for every CDR3 protein. Of roughly 48,000 distinct CDR3 sequences in the sample, roughly an eighth were seen once. Time point indicated: longitudinal time-point 3. Sequenced sample: PBMCs. All receptors come from a male donor with HTLV-1-associated myelopathy (HAM/TSP).

Many counts were recorded for this clonotype. The V and J genes are TRBV4-2 and TRBJ2-3; TRBD1 matches 9 bases. This CDR3 comprises 17 residues. Trimming cost V 0 bases and J 2 bases; bases outside gene matches: 6. Germline V gene lookup returns CDR1 LGHNA and CDR2 YNFKEQ. CDR3 loop: CASSQEPGQGFTDTQYF. As DNA, the CDR3 is TGTGCCAGCAGCCAAGAACCGGGACAGGGATTCACAGATACGCAGTATTTT.

This clonotype was picked up one time. Given the absence of the conserved phenylalanine or tryptophan at the CDR3 end, a read error is likely. V usage is TRBV27 and J usage is TRBJ2-1, with 7 bases lining up with TRBD2. The V gene end was trimmed by 8 bases and the J gene end by 10 bases; junction bases not matched to a gene: 14. Germline CDR1 MNHEY, CDR2 SMNVEV (reference sequence). This CDR3 contains 14 residues. The CDR3 spells CASLRTSGLREQFV. In nucleotides, the CDR3 is TGTGCCAGCCTACGGACTAGTGGCCTCCGGGAGCAGTTCGTC.

This clonotype was seen more than once but under ten times. V usage is TRBV5-5 and J usage is TRBJ2-3; the D gene is possibly TRBD2 (6 bases). Trimming stripped 4 bases from V and 6 bases from J, with 15 bases between. The CDR3 covers 14 residues. The V gene's germline CDR1 is SGHKS and CDR2 YYEKEE (reference sequence). In nucleotides, the CDR3 is TGTGCCAGCAGCCCTGTGGGGGGTAGGGATACGCAGTATTTT. Translation: CASSPVGGRDTQYF.

At least ten counts were recorded for this clonotype. This chain uses TRBV20-1 with TRBJ1-1, with TRBD1 identical over 10 bases. The germline V gene encodes CDR1 DFQATT and CDR2 SNEGSKA (reference sequence). V trimming: 0 bases; J trimming: 6 bases; junction bases outside the gene matches: 4. The CDR3 is 14 residues long. Written as DNA, the CDR3 is TGCAGTGCTAGAGACCGACAGGGGGCCTCTGAAGCTTTCTTT. It codes for CSARDRQGASEAFF.

This clonotype has a count of ten or more. The V call is TRBV28, the J call TRBJ1-5; TRBD1 matches at 11 bases. Trimming took 9 bases from V and 5 from J; bases not matched to a gene: 9. Germline V lookup: CDR1 MDHEN, CDR2 SYDVKM. CDR3 size: 15 residues. The CDR3, as DNA: TGTGCCAGTTCCCACCGGGACAGGGGGGATCAGCCCCAGCATTTT. This codes for CASSHRDRGDQPQHF.

The sample holds many counts of this clonotype. V and J are TRBV5-1 and TRBJ2-3, with TRBD1 matching over 8 bases. CDR1 is SGHRS, CDR2 YFSETQ, per germline. After removal of 6 bases from V and 0 bases from J, the junction contained 9 bases not matched to a gene. The CDR3 is made up of 16 amino acids. The chain's CDR3 is CASNFLGQGSTDTQYF. The DNA of the CDR3 is TGCGCCAGCAACTTCTTAGGACAGGGCAGCACAGATACGCAGTATTTT.

V is TRBV6-5 and J is TRBJ2-5, with 7 nucleotides matching TRBD1. The last part of the DNA fits TRBJ2-7 better; the J call may be wrong. The CDR3 covers 13 residues. The germline V gene has CDR1 MNHEY and CDR2 SVGAGI. This chain's CDR3 is CASSYMTGNEQYF. CDR3 nucleotide sequence: TGTGCCAGCAGTTACATGACAGGGAACGAGCAGTACTTC.

In its sample, this clonotype was seen many times. This chain joins TRBV20-1 and TRBJ1-2, with 11 bases lining up with TRBD1. The germline CDR1 and CDR2 sequences are DFQATT and SNEGSKA (reference sequence). CDR3 length: 15 amino acids. V lost 1 base to trimming and J lost 5 bases; unmatched junction nucleotides: 6. The CDR3 here is CSARGTGGGFYGYTF. Written as DNA, the CDR3 is TGCAGTGCTAGAGGGACAGGGGGCGGGTTTTATGGCTACACCTTC.

This clonotype was seen at least ten times. The chain carries TRBV4-3 and TRBJ2-1; D possibly corresponds to TRBD2 (7 bases). Germline V CDR1 and CDR2: LGHNA, YSLEER. CDR3 length: 15 amino acids. With 1 base removed from V and 5 bases from J, the gap between germline ends came to 12 bases. The CDR3, as DNA: TGCGCCAGCAGCCAAGGAGGGGGGGCGGACAATGAGCAGTTCTTC. This codes for CASSQGGGADNEQFF.